This TCR beta chain is from a study of T-cell reconstitution after alpha-beta-depleted transplantation in children. This clonotype was seen a handful of times. The CDR3 sequence is 14 residues long. V was clipped by 6 bases and J by 5 bases, with 14 bases between them. Unique molecular identifiers were used in preparing the TCRbeta library. MiXCR, applied by TCRdb to the PCR reads, yields one record per CDR3 protein. Of approximately 520,000 distinct CDR3 sequences listed, about an eighth are singletons. The sequencing used PBMCs, mostly from graft donor cells, collected 180 days after TCRalphabeta/CD19-depleted stem cell transplant. The genes are TRBV12-3 or TRBV12-4 and TRBJ2-4; no firm D call. The TCR comes from a female patient under 10 years old who had a stem cell transplant for aplastic anemia, so the T cells may come from the graft donor. The CDR3: CASRKDVLENIQYF. In nucleotides, the CDR3 is TGTGCCAGCAGGAAGGACGTATTAGAAAACATTCAGTACTTC.